The 32 T cell receptor beta chains listed next were all sequenced from one sample in a study of shared clonotypes between healthy human individuals. Profiling relied on immunoSEQ multiplex PCR, and the TCRdb table lists in-frame clones only, not all of them. The sample has fewer than 1.6 million clones, about 98.5% seen once. Sequenced: naive CD4+ T cells sorted from blood. Stated subset: CD45RA+ positively selected. The receptors were sampled from a man aged 30 to 45 in good health.

The chain links TRBV7-2 to TRBJ2-7, with 7 bases aligning to TRBD2. The junction had 9 bases not matched to a gene; V was cut back by 2 bases and J by 5 bases. Germline CDR1 is SGHTA and CDR2 is FQGNSA. This CDR3 is 15 amino acids long. CDR3 bases: TGTGCCAGCAGCTTAAAGGTCGGGGGAGGGCACGAGCAGTACTTC. Amino acid sequence: CASSLKVGGGHEQYF.

The chain carries TRBV5-1 and TRBJ2-7; D possibly matches TRBD1 or TRBD2 (5 bases each). The CDR3 totals 13 residues. V was pared by 3 bases and J by 2 bases, with 9 bases between. Germline CDR1 is SGHRS and CDR2 is YFSETQ. The CDR3 loop is CASSSGRPYEQYF. As DNA, the CDR3 is TGCGCCAGCAGCTCGGGACGGCCCTACGAGCAGTACTTC.

As concerns this clone: This specimen includes other DNA sequences encoding the same CDR3. J is TRBJ2-7 and V is TRBV5-1; 9 nucleotides agree with TRBD2. The V gene's germline CDR1 is SGHRS and CDR2 YFSETQ. J was trimmed by 6 bases and V by 0 bases; bases with no gene match: 7. The CDR3 totals 15 residues. The CDR3 nucleotides are TGCGCCAGCAGCTTGGTTGCGGGAGGGCCAGGCGAGCAGTACTTC. Protein product: CASSLVAGGPGEQYF.

The chain joins TRBV28 to TRBJ1-1; a weak D match, TRBD1 (5 bases). In germline, CDR1 is MDHEN, CDR2 SYDVKM. Trimming cost V 5 bases and J 0 bases, with 16 bases left between them. The CDR3 covers 16 residues. CDR3 in amino acids: CASSGPQGLMNTEAFF. For the CDR3, the DNA is TGTGCCAGCAGTGGCCCCCAGGGCCTTATGAACACTGAAGCTTTCTTT.

A note on this clone: Other nucleotide sequences in the sample specify the same CDR3. The chain recombines TRBV18 with TRBJ2-3; D could derive from TRBD1 or TRBD2 (6 bases each). Trimming shortened V by 3 bases and J by 4 bases, and 8 bases separated the two germline ends. Per the germline V gene, CDR1 is KGHSH and CDR2 is LQKENI. The CDR3 totals 13 residues. The DNA for the CDR3 is TGTGCCAGCTCACCGAGGGGGGCAGATACGCAGTATTTT. Translation: CASSPRGADTQYF.

V gene TRBV18 combines with J gene TRBJ1-5; D is ambiguous. The length of the CDR3 is 13 residues. Per germline, CDR1 KGHSH and CDR2 LQKENI. V lost 8 bases and J 1 base, leaving 9 bases between the germline ends. The CDR3 nucleotides read TGTGCCAGCACCTCAGAGAGCAATCAGCCCCAGCATTTT. Its translation: CASTSESNQPQHF.

V and J are TRBV5-1 and TRBJ2-1, with 11 nucleotides matching TRBD2. The CDR3 contains 17 residues. In germline, CDR1 is SGHRS, CDR2 YFSETQ. The V segment lost 2 bases and the J segment 3 bases; nucleotides outside the gene matches: 7. The CDR3, as DNA: TGCGCCAGCAGCTTCGGAGCACTAGCGGGAGACTACAATGAGCAGTTCTTC. It codes for CASSFGALAGDYNEQFF.

The genes are TRBV7-8 and TRBJ2-7; no clear D gene. In germline, CDR1 is SGHVS, CDR2 FQNEAQ. Trimming took 4 bases from V and 3 from J, leaving 13 bases between them. There are 14 residues in the CDR3. The CDR3 here is CASSSSWRDYEQYF. In DNA, the CDR3 is TGTGCCAGCAGCTCCAGCTGGCGCGACTACGAGCAGTACTTC.

This chain links TRBV5-1 with TRBJ2-2; no definite D call. V was trimmed by 0 bases and J by 7 bases, leaving 13 bases between them. The CDR3 has 15 amino acids. Germline V gene lookup returns CDR1 SGHRS and CDR2 YFSETQ. CDR3 sequence: CASSLGEVASGELFF. The CDR3 DNA sequence: TGCGCCAGCAGCTTGGGCGAGGTGGCGAGCGGGGAGCTGTTTTTT.

The gene calls are TRBV10-1 and TRBJ2-5, with a weak D call TRBD2 (6 bases). Germline values: CDR1 WNHNN, CDR2 SYGVQD (reference sequence). There are 13 residues in the CDR3. V shed 11 bases and J shed 3 bases, with 16 bases lying between them. CDR3 coding DNA: TGCGCCGTCCGGGAGAGAGAAAAAGAGACCCAGTACTTC. This translates into CAVREREKETQYF.

This clone has just one count. The genes are TRBV6-5 and TRBJ1-2; the D gene is possibly TRBD1 (6 bases). The ends were cut back, 6 bases at V and 2 bases at J, with 13 bases in the middle. This CDR3 is built from 14 residues. Germline loops: CDR1 MNHEY, CDR2 SVGAGI. This chain's CDR3 is CASRHRVANYGYTF. The CDR3 DNA is TGTGCCAGCAGACACAGGGTCGCCAACTATGGCTACACCTTC.

The gene calls are TRBV27 and TRBJ2-1; TRBD1 agrees at 8 bases. After removal of 3 bases from V and 15 bases from J, the junction contained 16 bases not matched to a gene. From germline, CDR1 is MNHEY and CDR2 SMNVEV (reference sequence). CDR3 length equals 15 residues. This chain's CDR3 is CASSFLDRGPVKMFF. In DNA, the CDR3 is TGTGCCAGCAGTTTCCTAGACAGGGGCCCTGTTAAAATGTTCTTC.

The gene calls are TRBV18 and TRBJ1-5; D is unclear. The germline V and J ends were trimmed by 0 bases and 5 bases, with 11 bases remaining between them. Germline V gene sequence: CDR1 KGHSH, CDR2 LQKENI. This CDR3 comprises 15 residues. The DNA of the CDR3 is TGTGCCAGCTCACCACCCGGTGCAGGATATCAGCCCCAGCATTTT. Its translation is CASSPPGAGYQPQHF.

The chain employs TRBV2 and TRBJ2-7; D is uncertain. Trimming shortened V by 6 bases and J by 4 bases, and 16 bases separated the two germline ends. The CDR3 has 14 amino acids. The germline CDR1 and CDR2 sequences are SNHLY and FYNNEI. The chain's CDR3 is CASRYEAGRYEQYF. The DNA for the CDR3 is TGTGCCAGCAGGTACGAGGCAGGCAGATACGAGCAGTACTTC.

The genes are TRBV7-3 and TRBJ2-2; 8 bases agree with TRBD2. V lost 2 bases and J lost 3; bases outside the gene matches: 11. This CDR3 spans 18 amino acids. Germline V gene lookup returns CDR1 SGHTA and CDR2 FQGTGA. The CDR3 region has the DNA TGTGCCAGCAGCTTACCCCCGGGAGCGGGAGTTCACACCGGGGAGCTGTTTTTT. This translates into CASSLPPGAGVHTGELFF.

The J gene is TRBJ2-7, the V gene TRBV28; D call uncertain. Deletions cut 3 bases from V and 1 base from J, with 10 bases between. From germline, CDR1 is MDHEN and CDR2 SYDVKM. The CDR3 has 14 amino acids. The CDR3 region is CASSFSTGSYEQYF. CDR3 bases: TGTGCCAGCAGTTTCTCCACTGGGTCCTACGAGCAGTACTTC.

This chain uses TRBV10-3 with TRBJ2-3; D remains ambiguous. The CDR3 contains 14 residues. CDR1 is ENHRY and CDR2 is SYGVKD in the germline V gene. With 3 bases removed from V and 0 bases from J, the gap between germline ends came to 7 bases. In DNA, the CDR3 is TGTGCCATCAGTGATAGGTTAAGCACAGATACGCAGTATTTT. It specifies CAISDRLSTDTQYF.

The chain has TRBV5-4 and TRBJ2-5; D may be TRBD2 (5 bases). CDR3 length: 13 residues. Germline CDR1 is SGHNT and CDR2 is YYREEE (reference sequence). The V and J ends lost 0 bases and 3 bases respectively, with 6 bases between them. The CDR3 sequence is CASSLGLKETQYF. The CDR3 DNA reads as TGTGCCAGCAGCTTGGGACTAAAAGAGACCCAGTACTTC.

The sample holds one count of this clone. This chain joins TRBV5-4 and TRBJ2-2; 9 positions match TRBD1. Germline CDR1 is SGHNT and CDR2 is YYREEE (reference sequence). Trimming at V came to 7 bases and at J to 4 bases, leaving 5 bases not matched to a gene. The CDR3 loop spans 14 amino acids. CDR3 coding DNA: TGTGCCAGCGAGAAGACAGGGGGCACCGGGGAGCTGTTTTTT. Translated, it gives CASEKTGGTGELFF. The full variable domain, with the rest looked up from reference TRBV5-4 and TRBJ2-2, is ETGVTQSPTHLIKTRGQQVTLRCSSQSGHNTVSWYQQALGQGPQFIFQYYREEENGRGNFPPRFSGLQFPNYSSELNVNALELDDSALYLCASEKTGGTGELFFGEGSRLTVL.

The CDR3 is CASSPTGKGPGQPQHF. CDR3 in DNA: TGCGCCAGCAGCCCCACCGGAAAGGGCCCGGGGCAGCCCCAGCATTTT. The chain uses TRBV4-1 and TRBJ1-5; D is ambiguous. The germline CDR1 and CDR2 sequences are MGHRA and YSYEKL. The CDR3 contains 16 residues. Trimming took 4 bases from V and 7 from J, leaving 20 bases between them.

A single count supports this clone. V gene TRBV4-3 combines with J gene TRBJ2-5, with TRBD2 matching 9 bases. From germline, CDR1 is LGHNA and CDR2 YSLEER. There are 15 residues in the CDR3. The junction had 4 bases not matched to a gene; V was cut back by 0 bases and J by 5 bases. The CDR3 nucleotides are TGCGCCAGCAGCCAAGATGAAACTAGCGGGGAGACCCAGTACTTC. Amino acids: CASSQDETSGETQYF.

This clone has a single count. This chain uses TRBV28 with TRBJ1-5; D remains ambiguous. Germline V gives CDR1 MDHEN, CDR2 SYDVKM. The germline V and J ends were trimmed by 5 bases and 1 base, with 6 bases remaining between them. This CDR3 has 13 residues. The CDR3 loop reads CASSVQSNQPQHF. CDR3 bases: TGTGCCAGCAGTGTCCAGAGCAATCAGCCCCAGCATTTT.

As to this clone: Other DNA variants within this sample encode the same CDR3. The CDR3 DNA follows: TGTGCCAGCAGTGCTACTAGCGGAGTCTCCTACGAGCAGTACTTC. Protein: CASSATSGVSYEQYF. The rearrangement links TRBV6-1 to TRBJ2-7; 8 positions agree with TRBD2. The CDR3 has 15 amino acids. V shed 4 bases, J shed 0 bases, and the junction held 5 bases outside the gene matches. Germline CDR1 MNHNS, CDR2 SASEGT.

V usage is TRBV19 and J usage is TRBJ1-5; D gene unclear. This CDR3 has 12 amino acids. Germline assignment: CDR1 LNHDA and CDR2 SQIVND (reference sequence). In nucleotides, the CDR3 is TGTTCCTCGGCAGATAGCAATCAGCCCCAGCATTTT. Translated, it gives CSSADSNQPQHF. Looking up the rest from reference TRBV19 and TRBJ1-5 gives the full variable domain: DGGITQSPKYLFRKEGQNVTLSCEQNLNHDAMYWYRQDPGQGLRLIYYSQIVNDFQKGDIAEGYSVSREKKESFPLTVTSAQKNPTAFYLCSSADSNQPQHFGDGTRLSIL.

The V call is TRBV19, the J call TRBJ2-1; D not certain. Germline V gives CDR1 LNHDA, CDR2 SQIVND (reference sequence). Trimming left V 8 bases short and J 4 bases short, with 18 bases between. The CDR3 runs 15 residues. CDR3 bases: TGTGCCAGTGCCCGCCACTTATCCTCTTACAATGAGCAGTTCTTC. The encoded protein is CASARHLSSYNEQFF.

The V call is TRBV10-2, the J call TRBJ1-2, with D perhaps matching TRBD1 (6 bases). Germline lookup yields CDR1 WSHSY and CDR2 SAAADI. The CDR3 extends over 15 amino acids. V lost 2 bases and J lost 8, with 18 bases in between. The CDR3 DNA follows: TGCGCCAGCAGTGAGATTGGCGGGACATCGAACGGCTACACCTTC. It translates to CASSEIGGTSNGYTF.

This sequence joins TRBV4-2 and TRBJ2-1; 11 bases align to TRBD2. The V and J ends lost 5 bases and 11 bases, in that order; junction bases with no gene match: 2. The germline gives CDR1 LGHNA, CDR2 YNFKEQ. This CDR3 contains 12 residues. The CDR3: CASSSSGRKQFF. CDR3 in DNA: TGTGCCAGCAGCTCTAGCGGGAGGAAGCAGTTCTTC.

This chain joins TRBV18 and TRBJ2-7; 12 nucleotides line up with TRBD2. Germline CDR1 is KGHSH and CDR2 is LQKENI. There are 15 residues in the CDR3. The J segment lost 2 bases and the V segment lost 6 bases, leaving 5 bases of the junction unmatched. For the CDR3, the DNA is TGTGCCAGCTCGGAAGGACTAGCGGGGACCTACGAGCAGTACTTC. Its translation: CASSEGLAGTYEQYF.

The V gene is TRBV5-1, the J gene TRBJ2-7; TRBD2 aligns across 8 bases. The germline V gene encodes CDR1 SGHRS and CDR2 YFSETQ. The CDR3 length is 14 residues. Trimming removed 4 bases from V and 2 bases from J; junction bases left unmatched: 5. DNA of the CDR3: TGCGCCAGCAGCCACATTAGCGGGACCTACGAGCAGTACTTC. It translates to CASSHISGTYEQYF.

CDR3 loop: CASSPLTSGKYEQYF. CDR3 nucleotides: TGTGCCAGCAGCCCATTGACTAGCGGAAAATACGAGCAGTACTTC. This rearrangement joins TRBV7-2 to TRBJ2-7; 9 nucleotides line up with TRBD2. Germline CDR1 reads SGHTA; CDR2 reads FQGNSA. This CDR3 is 15 amino acids long. V dropped 5 bases and J dropped 4; count of bases not matched to a gene: 9.

This clone showed up just once. The CDR3: CASSLVRVTTHNEQFF. The CDR3, as DNA: TGTGCCAGCAGCTTGGTCCGGGTTACCACTCACAATGAGCAGTTCTTC. The rearrangement links TRBV5-6 to TRBJ2-1; no reliable D call. The CDR3 is 16 residues long. From germline, CDR1 is SGHDT and CDR2 YYEEEE. The V end lost 0 bases, the J end lost 5 bases, and 15 bases lay between the germline ends.

This sequence joins TRBV9 and TRBJ2-7; D remains unclear. V was pared by 0 bases and J by 3 bases, with 10 bases between. The CDR3 contains 14 residues. CDR1 is SGDLS and CDR2 is YYNGEE in the germline V gene. The CDR3 coding sequence is TGTGCCAGCAGCGTAGCGGCCCATAACTACGAGCAGTACTTC. This sequence encodes CASSVAAHNYEQYF.